The present TCR beta chain was sequenced within a study of shared clonotypes between healthy human individuals. Study-wide points: Clonotype sharing among donors was expected to depend on sequencing depth. The generation probabilities recorded for non-shared clonotypes fell below those of clonotypes shared by all four donors.

About this clone: What it recognizes is unknown.

CDR3 length: 14 residues. The V gene's germline CDR1 is SGHTA and CDR2 FQGNSA. V dropped 1 base and J dropped 3 bases, with 9 bases sitting between them. The repertoire was sequenced with immunoSEQ multiplex PCR; TCRdb's copy has only in-frame clones and lacks some. Of about 2.4 million clones in the sample, approximately 93% are singletons; the top ten hold roughly 0.36%. The chain couples TRBV7-2 to TRBJ2-5; D uncertain. Source material: naive CD4+ T cells from PBMCs. Described subset: CD45RA+ positively selected. The sequence was obtained from a man aged 18 to 29 in good health. Some clones in this sample may be carry-over from other donors' samples. The CDR3 loop reads CASSLGTAEETQYF. As DNA, the CDR3 is TGTGCCAGCAGCTTAGGTACGGCAGAAGAGACCCAGTACTTC.